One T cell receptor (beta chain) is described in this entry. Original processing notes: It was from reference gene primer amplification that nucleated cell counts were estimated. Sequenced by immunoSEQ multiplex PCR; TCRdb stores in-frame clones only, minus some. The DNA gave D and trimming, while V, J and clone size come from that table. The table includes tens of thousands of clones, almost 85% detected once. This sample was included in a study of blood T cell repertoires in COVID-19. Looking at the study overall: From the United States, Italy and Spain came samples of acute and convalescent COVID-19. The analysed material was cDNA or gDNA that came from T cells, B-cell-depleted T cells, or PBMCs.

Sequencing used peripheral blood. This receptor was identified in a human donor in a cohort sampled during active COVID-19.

DNA for the CDR3: TGCAGCGTACCGACAGGAGGAGAGACCCAGTACTTC. As protein: CSVPTGGETQYF. The chain links TRBV29-1 to TRBJ2-5; D perhaps matches TRBD1 (6 bases). From germline, CDR1 is SQVTM and CDR2 ANQGSEA. CDR3 size: 12 residues. Trimming removed 6 bases at V and 4 bases at J, with 12 bases between.